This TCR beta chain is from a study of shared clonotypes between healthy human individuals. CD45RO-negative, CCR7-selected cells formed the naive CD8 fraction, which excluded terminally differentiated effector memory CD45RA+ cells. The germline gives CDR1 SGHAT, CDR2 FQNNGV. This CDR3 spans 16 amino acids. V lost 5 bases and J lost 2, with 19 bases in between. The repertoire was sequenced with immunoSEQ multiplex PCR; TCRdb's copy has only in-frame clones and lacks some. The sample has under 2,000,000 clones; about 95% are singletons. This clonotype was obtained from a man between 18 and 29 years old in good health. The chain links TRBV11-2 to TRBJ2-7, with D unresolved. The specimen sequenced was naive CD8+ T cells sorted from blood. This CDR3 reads CASSPYTSGVAYEQYF. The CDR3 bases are TGTGCCAGCAGCCCCTATACCTCCGGTGTGGCCTACGAGCAGTACTTC.